One and the same sample provided the 21 T cell receptor beta chains below, sequenced in a study of T-cell reconstitution after alpha-beta-depleted transplantation in children. Using unique molecular identifiers, the investigators prepared the TCRbeta library. Via MiXCR, TCRdb re-called the PCR reads, giving one row per CDR3 protein. There are 170,000 or so distinct CDR3 sequences in the sample; approximately 6.6% occur only once, and over 2.5% lies in the top ten. The source was PBMCs from the stem cell graft donor, collected from the stem cell graft. These receptors originate from a human donor who donated a stem cell graft to a child with Wiskott-Aldrich syndrome.

This clonotype came up many times. The V call is TRBV5-6, the J call TRBJ1-2; unclear D gene. V shed 2 bases and J shed 3 bases, with 11 bases lying between them. Germline CDR1 SGHDT, CDR2 YYEEEE. The CDR3 contains 14 residues. The CDR3 bases are TGTGCCAGCAGCTTTGATAGGAGGGACTATGGCTACACCTTC. It yields the protein CASSFDRRDYGYTF.

The rearrangement links TRBV5-5 to TRBJ1-3; the D is unclear. The CDR3 is 17 residues long. The V gene lost 0 bases and the J gene lost 2 bases, with 15 bases spanning the gap. In germline, CDR1 is SGHKS, CDR2 YYEKEE (reference sequence). The chain's CDR3 is CASSLGPATRPGNTIYF. The CDR3 bases are TGTGCCAGCAGCTTGGGGCCGGCCACCCGACCTGGAAACACCATATATTTT. Drawing the rest from reference TRBV5-5 and TRBJ1-3, the complete variable domain is DAGVTQSPTHLIKTRGQQVTLRCSPISGHKSVSWYQQVLGQGPQFIFQYYEKEERGRGNFPDRFSARQFPNYSSELNVNALLLGDSALYLCASSLGPATRPGNTIYFGEGSWLTVV.

V gene TRBV5-1 combines with J gene TRBJ1-2; perhaps TRBD1 as D (5 bases). The CDR3 covers 13 residues. Germline CDR1 is SGHRS and CDR2 is YFSETQ. The V end lost 0 bases, the J end lost 7 bases, and 10 bases lay between the germline ends. The CDR3 spells CASSLEGQGGYTF. CDR3 bases: TGCGCCAGCAGCTTGGAGGGGCAGGGTGGCTACACCTTC.

This clonotype was picked up many times. The chain carries TRBV5-1 and TRBJ2-1, with a tentative D call TRBD1 (6 bases). Trimming removed 0 bases from V and 2 bases from J, with 9 bases in between. The CDR3 runs 15 residues. The germline CDR1 and CDR2 sequences are SGHRS and YFSETQ. The CDR3 DNA sequence: TGCGCCAGCAGCTTGGCGCAGGGGCCCTACAATGAGCAGTTCTTC. Encoded protein: CASSLAQGPYNEQFF.

At least ten counts were recorded for this clonotype. The chain employs TRBV20-1 and TRBJ2-5; TRBD2 might be the D (6 bases). The V end was cut by 1 base, the J end by 2 bases, with 8 bases between. The CDR3 loop spans 13 amino acids. Looked up from germline, CDR1 is DFQATT and CDR2 is SNEGSKA (reference sequence). In DNA form, the CDR3 reads TGCAGTGCTAGAGCTAGCGCACAAGAGACCCAGTACTTC. This gives the protein CSARASAQETQYF.

Many counts were recorded for this clonotype. This chain uses TRBV29-1 with TRBJ1-1, with D unresolved. Germline-derived CDR1 and CDR2 are SQVTM and ANQGSEA. This CDR3 spans 12 amino acids. Trimming pared 6 bases from V and 0 bases from J, leaving 8 bases between. CDR3 loop: CSVRLMNTEAFF. The CDR3 nucleotides read TGCAGCGTCCGTCTAATGAACACTGAAGCTTTCTTT.

This clonotype has only a few counts. This chain joins TRBV18 and TRBJ1-1; tentatively, D is TRBD1 (5 bases). Germline CDR1 reads KGHSH; CDR2 reads LQKENI. Trimming took off 1 base at V and 3 bases at J, with 15 bases between the two ends. This CDR3 comprises 16 residues. The DNA for the CDR3 is TGTGCCAGCTCACCACTTGGGGCCCCCACAGACACTGAAGCTTTCTTT. Residues: CASSPLGAPTDTEAFF.

This clonotype was counted ten times or more. The rearrangement links TRBV20-1 to TRBJ2-7; D not resolved. Trimming took off 0 bases at V and 0 bases at J, with 12 bases between the two ends. Germline V CDR1 and CDR2: DFQATT, SNEGSKA (reference sequence). This CDR3 region has 15 residues. CDR3 loop: CSARDGWVSSYEQYF. CDR3 DNA: TGCAGTGCTAGAGATGGGTGGGTGAGCTCCTACGAGCAGTACTTC.

The genes are TRBV19 and TRBJ2-1; D is undetermined. V was clipped by 6 bases and J by 4 bases, with 13 bases between them. Germline V gene sequence: CDR1 LNHDA, CDR2 SQIVND (reference sequence). The CDR3 is 14 residues long. The CDR3 region is CASRRFSAYNEQFF. CDR3 nucleotides: TGTGCCAGTAGGAGATTCTCGGCTTACAATGAGCAGTTCTTC.

This clonotype was observed at least ten times. The V call is TRBV20-1, the J call TRBJ2-2, with D perhaps matching TRBD1 (6 bases). V dropped 6 bases and J dropped 6 bases, with 17 bases sitting between them. CDR3 size: 14 residues. CDR1 is DFQATT and CDR2 is SNEGSKA in the germline V gene (reference sequence). The CDR3 DNA sequence: TGCAGTGCCCCGAGGACAGAGGGGGCCGGGGAGCTGTTTTTT. As protein: CSAPRTEGAGELFF.

This clonotype occurred a few times. Written as DNA, the CDR3 is TGCGCCAGCAGCTTCACCGCGGGGGGCACAGATACGCAGTATTTT. Residues: CASSFTAGGTDTQYF. The gene calls are TRBV5-1 and TRBJ2-3; 7 bases map to TRBD2. V shed 2 bases, J shed 1 base, and the junction held 4 bases outside the gene matches. CDR3 size: 15 residues. Germline CDR1 is SGHRS and CDR2 is YFSETQ.

The chain carries TRBV5-1 and TRBJ2-1; 9 bases fit TRBD1. The CDR3 extends over 18 amino acids. Looked up from germline, CDR1 is SGHRS and CDR2 is YFSETQ. The junction had 10 bases not matched to a gene; V was cut back by 3 bases and J by 0 bases. CDR3 coding DNA: TGCGCCAGCAGCTCGCCGGGACAGGGCCCCAGCTCCTACAATGAGCAGTTCTTC. This codes for CASSSPGQGPSSYNEQFF. Full variable domain (missing parts from reference TRBV5-1 and TRBJ2-1): KAGVTQTPRYLIKTRGQQVTLSCSPISGHRSVSWYQQTPGQGLQFLFEYFSETQRNKGNFPGRFSGRQFSNSRSEMNVSTLELGDSALYLCASSSPGQGPSSYNEQFFGPGTRLTVL.

This clonotype was recorded many times. The chain recombines TRBV7-2 with TRBJ1-6; D gene uncertain. Trimming stripped 1 base from V and 12 bases from J, with 16 bases between. Per germline, CDR1 SGHTA and CDR2 FQGNSA. The CDR3 extends over 15 amino acids. This chain's CDR3 is CASSLVGTTPVPLHF. Here the CDR3 DNA reads TGTGCCAGCAGCTTAGTGGGCACCACCCCTGTACCCCTCCACTTT. Using reference TRBV7-2 and TRBJ1-6 for the parts outside the CDR3, the full variable domain is GAGVSQSPSNKVTEKGKDVELRCDPISGHTALYWYRQSLGQGLEFLIYFQGNSAPDKSGLPSDRFSAERTGGSVSTLTIQRTQQEDSAVYLCASSLVGTTPVPLHFGNGTRLTVT.

The table lists this clonotype with a few counts. The rearrangement links TRBV7-2 to TRBJ1-5, with no clear D. This CDR3 is built from 12 residues. Germline CDR1 and CDR2: SGHTA and FQGNSA. V dropped 6 bases and J dropped 6 bases, with 9 bases sitting between them. For the CDR3, the DNA is TGTGCCAGCAGGGACTGGAGTCAGCCCCAGCATTTT. It yields the protein CASRDWSQPQHF.

This clonotype appeared a few times. The chain uses TRBV5-1 and TRBJ1-2, with 11 bases aligning to TRBD1. Germline-derived CDR1 and CDR2 are SGHRS and YFSETQ. V was pared by 4 bases and J by 4 bases, with 6 bases of the junction left unmatched. This CDR3 has 15 residues. The CDR3 DNA reads as TGCGCCAGCAGCCCCCGGACAGGGGGCTTCTATGGCTACACCTTC. Translation gives CASSPRTGGFYGYTF.

The rearrangement uses TRBV30 and TRBJ2-7; unclear D gene. Per germline, CDR1 GTSNPN and CDR2 SVGIG (reference sequence). The length of the CDR3 is 14 residues. Trimming left V 0 bases short and J 2 bases short, with 11 bases between. DNA of the CDR3: TGTGCCTGGAGTGTAGGCAGGAGCACCTACGAGCAGTACTTC. Its protein product is CAWSVGRSTYEQYF.

This clonotype appeared a few times. V and J are TRBV20-1 and TRBJ2-3, with D tentatively TRBD2 (6 bases). This CDR3 spans 10 amino acids. V lost 3 bases, J lost 10 bases, and 8 bases lay in between. From germline, CDR1 is DFQATT and CDR2 SNEGSKA (reference sequence). CDR3 bases: TGCAGTGCTAGGGGGGAGGCGCAGTATTTT. Encoded protein: CSARGEAQYF.

This clonotype occurred many times. V gene TRBV10-2 combines with J gene TRBJ2-5; a weak D match, TRBD2 (6 bases). V was pared by 6 bases and J by 2 bases, with 19 bases between. The CDR3 is 16 residues long. The germline CDR1 and CDR2 sequences are WSHSY and SAAADI. The CDR3 nucleotides read TGCGCCAGCAGGGGGACGGGACTCCCACATCAAGAGACCCAGTACTTC. It translates to CASRGTGLPHQETQYF.

This clonotype was seen repeatedly, ten times or more. The V and J genes are TRBV5-1 and TRBJ2-7, with unresolved D. The CDR3 extends over 14 amino acids. V lost 5 bases and J 1 base, leaving 13 bases between the germline ends. Per the germline V gene, CDR1 is SGHRS and CDR2 is YFSETQ. In nucleotides, the CDR3 is TGCGCCAGCAGTAAAACATCCGGGTCCTACGAGCAGTACTTC. Translating it yields CASSKTSGSYEQYF.

Ten or more counts support this clonotype. The chain joins TRBV5-1 to TRBJ2-7; D might be TRBD1 (5 bases). Trimming pared 3 bases from V and 0 bases from J, leaving 10 bases between. Germline lookup yields CDR1 SGHRS and CDR2 YFSETQ. The CDR3 runs 14 residues. CDR3: CASSSQQGSYEQYF. In DNA, the CDR3 is TGCGCCAGCAGCTCCCAGCAGGGCTCCTACGAGCAGTACTTC. Complete variable domain (other parts from reference TRBV5-1 and TRBJ2-7): KAGVTQTPRYLIKTRGQQVTLSCSPISGHRSVSWYQQTPGQGLQFLFEYFSETQRNKGNFPGRFSGRQFSNSRSEMNVSTLELGDSALYLCASSSQQGSYEQYFGPGTRLTVT.

This clonotype occurred many times. This chain links TRBV5-1 with TRBJ1-1; D possibly corresponds to TRBD1 (6 bases). Germline loops: CDR1 SGHRS, CDR2 YFSETQ. The CDR3 covers 15 residues. Trimming took off 0 bases at V and 2 bases at J, with 11 bases between the two ends. CDR3 protein: CASSLGPQGNTEAFF. The CDR3, as DNA: TGCGCCAGCAGCTTGGGCCCACAGGGAAACACTGAAGCTTTCTTT.